This paragraph reports one TCR beta chain. Its cognate antigen is unknown. These data are taken from a study of T-cell memory formation after mild COVID-19. General observations from the study: Balance between CD4 and CD8 was seen in clones contracting day 15 to 85, and a CD4+ lean was seen in later expanders. That cross-reactive memory joined was suggested by some responding clones appearing in pre-infection memory.

TCRalpha and TCRbeta libraries used 5'RACE with constant-segment primers and UMIs. TCRdb used MiXCR to reprocess the 5' RACE reads, holding one entry per CDR3 protein. The sample gives 130,000 to 150,000 distinct CDR3 sequences, roughly 19% of which show up once; over 2% is in the top ten. The germline gives CDR1 SEHNR, CDR2 FQNEAQ (reference sequence). The CDR3 has 15 amino acids. J lost 2 bases, V lost 5 bases, and 8 bases had no gene match. The TCR comes from an adult woman who had mild COVID-19 (a few samples of this study predate the infection). Cell type and time point are not known. Sequenced input: PBMCs or a T cell subset sorted from them (not recorded which). This chain connects TRBV7-9 to TRBJ2-7; 8 positions agree with TRBD1. The CDR3 loop reads CASSPTGTGAYEQYF. CDR3 sequence (DNA): TGTGCCAGCAGCCCAACCGGGACAGGAGCCTACGAGCAGTACTTC.